Given below is one T cell receptor (beta chain) in context. Its antigen is not identified. The sample is drawn from a study of OX40 agonist ivuxolimab in advanced cancers. Study information: Of the patients, three showed partial responses, one with hepatocellular carcinoma and two with cutaneous melanoma. General study findings and limits: The study observed clonal expansion of CD4+ and CD8+ blood T cells by week 6 at 0.1 to 3.0 mg/kg.

CDR3 length: 13 amino acids. Germline-derived CDR1 and CDR2 are SGHNT and YENEEA. V lost 3 bases, J lost 5 bases, and 3 bases stayed unmatched. Data came from immunoSEQ multiplex PCR; TCRdb stores just in-frame clones and leaves some out. This table has about 82,000 clones, about 91% appearing once. This clonotype was sampled from an adult with an advanced solid tumor such as melanoma, head and neck, liver or kidney cancer. The sequenced sample was CD4+ or CD8+ T cells sorted from blood, obtained in a trial of the OX40 agonist ivuxolimab. V gene TRBV11-3 combines with J gene TRBJ2-7; TRBD1 matches 8 bases. CDR3: CASSFEQGDEQYF. CDR3 sequence (DNA): TGTGCCAGCAGCTTTGAACAGGGGGACGAGCAGTACTTC.